These T cell receptor beta chains were read from a single sample in a study of T-cell reconstitution after alpha-beta-depleted transplantation in children. TCRdb reprocessed the PCR reads via MiXCR and lists one record per CDR3 protein. The repertoire includes 500,000 to 600,000 distinct CDR3 sequences, around 18% of them detected once, and approximately 3% sits in the top ten. The sample here was PBMCs from the stem cell graft donor, taken from the stem cell graft. The receptors come from a human donor who donated a stem cell graft to a child with acute lymphoblastic leukemia. CDR3s include the opening cysteine and the closing phenylalanine or tryptophan. The D gene is left open where the match is weak. Clone size, where shown, is once, few, many, or a class for clones that have expanded.

V	D	J	size	CDR3	DNA
TRBV15	-	TRBJ1-4	-	CATSGTLPGPNEKLFF	TGTGCCACCAGCGGTACTTTACCGGGTCCTAATGAAAAACTGTTTTTT
TRBV27	-	TRBJ2-3	-	CASSLLQGGLDTQYF	TGTGCCAGCAGTTTATTACAGGGTGGGTTAGATACGCAGTATTTT
TRBV7-9	-	TRBJ2-7	few	CASSLQEGASHEQYF	TGTGCCAGCAGCCTACAAGAGGGAGCCTCCCACGAGCAGTACTTC
TRBV12-3/TRBV12-4	-	TRBJ2-7	many	CATRQGGYEQYF	TGTGCCACCCGCCAAGGAGGCTACGAGCAGTACTTC
TRBV5-1	-	TRBJ2-5	few	CASAGAYQETQYF	TGCGCCAGCGCCGGTGCGTACCAAGAGACCCAGTACTTC
TRBV5-1	TRBD2	TRBJ2-1	few	CASSLVGDYSYNEQFF	TGCGCCAGCAGCTTAGTGGGGGACTACTCCTACAATGAGCAGTTCTTC
TRBV5-6	-	TRBJ2-1	-	CASSLTASSSYNEQFF	TGTGCCAGCAGCTTGACGGCGTCAAGCTCCTACAATGAGCAGTTCTTC
TRBV27	TRBD1	TRBJ2-1	-	CASSFSIQGATEQFF	TGTGCCAGCAGTTTCAGCATCCAGGGGGCAACTGAGCAGTTCTTC
TRBV30	TRBD2	TRBJ2-1	once	CAWSVGGLAGAEQFF	TGTGCCTGGAGTGTGGGCGGATTAGCGGGAGCAGAGCAGTTCTTC
TRBV7-9	TRBD1	TRBJ2-5	few	CASSPGQGALGETQYF	TGTGCCAGCAGCCCGGGACAGGGCGCCTTAGGGGAGACCCAGTACTTC
TRBV29-1	-	TRBJ2-7	many	CSVGTGIYEQYF	TGCAGCGTTGGTACTGGGATTTACGAGCAGTACTTC
TRBV12-3/TRBV12-4	-	TRBJ2-7	many	CASSSLPGAYEQYF	TGTGCCAGCAGTTCCTTGCCAGGAGCCTACGAGCAGTACTTC
TRBV15	-	TRBJ1-6	-	CATSSGQPNSPLHF	TGTGCCACCAGCAGCGGACAGCCTAATTCACCCCTCCACTTT
TRBV28	-	TRBJ2-3	few	CASSPTGRSSDTDTQYF	TGTGCCAGCAGCCCTACCGGGCGGTCGTCGGACACAGATACGCAGTATTTT
TRBV27	TRBD1	TRBJ1-4	-	CASSFWDRGIRLATNEKLFF	TGTGCCAGCAGTTTCTGGGACAGAGGAATCCGTCTTGCAACTAATGAAAAACTGTTTTTT
TRBV20-1	TRBD1	TRBJ2-7	-	CSAVDRRNLGYEQYF	TGCAGTGCTGTGGACAGGAGGAATTTAGGCTACGAGCAGTACTTC
TRBV24-1	-	TRBJ2-5	few	CATSDSGTSQETQYF	TGTGCCACCAGTGATTCCGGGACCAGCCAAGAGACCCAGTACTTC
TRBV5-6	-	TRBJ2-7	many	CASSLANEPHEQYF	TGTGCCAGCAGCTTGGCCAACGAGCCTCACGAGCAGTACTTC
TRBV11-1	TRBD1	TRBJ2-5	once	CASSTTGGGRRALETQYF	TGTGCCAGCAGCACAACAGGGGGCGGCCGGAGGGCCCTGGAGACCCAGTACTTC
TRBV6-5	TRBD1	TRBJ1-4	few	CASSFNHPRTGGKDEKLFF	TGTGCCAGCAGTTTTAACCACCCTAGGACAGGGGGCAAGGATGAAAAACTGTTTTTT
TRBV5-1	TRBD1	TRBJ1-2	few	CASSAEGADGYTF	TGCGCCAGCAGCGCCGAGGGGGCTGATGGCTACACCTTC
TRBV6-5	TRBD2	TRBJ2-1	few	CASRLAGAEQFF	TGTGCCAGCCGACTAGCGGGCGCTGAGCAGTTCTTC
TRBV4-1	TRBD2	TRBJ2-2	few	CASSQESLAGGNTGELFF	TGCGCCAGCAGCCAAGAATCCCTAGCGGGAGGGAACACCGGGGAGCTGTTTTTT
TRBV10-3	-	TRBJ2-1	-	CAVQPYQGRALVEQFF	TGTGCCGTCCAACCGTATCAGGGACGAGCCCTGGTTGAGCAGTTCTTC
TRBV4-1	-	TRBJ2-7	-	CASSQALGAGSYEQYF	TGCGCCAGCAGCCAAGCTTTGGGGGCAGGCAGCTACGAGCAGTACTTC
TRBV27	-	TRBJ2-7	few	CASSEPGTPYEQYF	TGTGCCAGCAGTGAACCCGGAACTCCCTACGAGCAGTACTTC
TRBV28	-	TRBJ1-2	-	CASSLARGRYGYTF	TGTGCCAGCAGTTTAGCCAGGGGACGCTATGGCTACACCTTC
TRBV7-3	TRBD2	TRBJ2-1	-	CASSLLAGEGNEQFF	TGTGCCAGCAGCTTACTAGCGGGAGAAGGGAATGAGCAGTTCTTC
TRBV20-1	-	TRBJ1-1	-	CSVQENEAFF	TGCAGTGTGCAGGAGAATGAAGCTTTCTTT
TRBV25-1	-	TRBJ2-7	-	CASSERLLYF	TGTGCCAGCAGTGAAAGACTCCTGTACTTC
TRBV20-1	TRBD1	TRBJ1-5	-	CSARAGTGLRKEHF	TGCAGTGCTAGAGCTGGGACAGGGTTAAGGAAGGAGCATTTT
TRBV29-1	-	TRBJ1-1	-	CSVEDLRQDTEAFF	TGCAGCGTTGAAGATCTGAGGCAGGACACTGAAGCTTTCTTT
TRBV5-1	-	TRBJ2-1	-	CASSLQLADEQFF	TGCGCCAGCAGCTTACAACTAGCCGATGAGCAGTTCTTC
TRBV20-1	TRBD2	TRBJ2-2	-	CSARDGLAGGDTGELFF	TGCAGTGCTAGAGACGGACTAGCGGGAGGGGACACCGGGGAGCTGTTTTTT
TRBV27	-	TRBJ1-1	-	CTSSPAYGGPLNTEAFF	TGTACCAGCAGTCCCGCTTATGGGGGGCCTCTGAACACTGAAGCTTTCTTT
TRBV13	-	TRBJ2-7	-	CASSFRPRAYEQYF	TGTGCCAGCAGCTTTAGGCCCCGGGCCTACGAGCAGTACTTC
TRBV5-1	TRBD1	TRBJ2-5	few	CASSLGQGHQETQYF	TGCGCCAGCAGCCTAGGACAGGGCCACCAAGAGACCCAGTACTTC
TRBV3-1	-	TRBJ2-4	-	CASSQLVGYGAKNIQYF	TGTGCCAGCAGCCAACTAGTAGGCTATGGGGCCAAAAACATTCAGTACTTC
TRBV25-1	TRBD1	TRBJ1-6	-	CASSPDRGVGSPLHF	TGTGCCAGCAGCCCAGACAGGGGAGTTGGATCACCCCTCCACTTT
TRBV11-2	TRBD2	TRBJ2-2	-	CASTAPGTSGATGELFF	TGTGCCAGCACCGCCCCCGGTACTAGCGGGGCTACCGGGGAGCTGTTTTTT
TRBV5-1	TRBD2	TRBJ2-1	-	CASSSVGTSDYNEQFF	TGCGCCAGCAGCTCCGTTGGGACTAGCGATTACAATGAGCAGTTCTTC
TRBV20-1	TRBD1	TRBJ2-7	-	CSAYTGTGDNEQYF	TGCAGTGCTTATACCGGGACAGGGGATAACGAGCAGTACTTC
TRBV4-2	TRBD1	TRBJ1-2	-	CASSQKTGGEYSGGYTF	TGTGCCAGCAGCCAGAAGACAGGGGGCGAATATTCGGGTGGCTACACCTTC
TRBV27	TRBD2	TRBJ2-5	-	CASSLSLAVGGETQYF	TGTGCCAGCAGTTTATCGCTAGCGGTGGGGGGAGAGACCCAGTACTTC
TRBV4-1	TRBD1	TRBJ2-7	-	CASSQDIGQGRFEQYF	TGCGCCAGCAGCCAAGATATCGGACAGGGAAGATTCGAGCAGTACTTC
TRBV6-1	TRBD2	TRBJ2-3	few	CASKRTSGRTDTQYF	TGTGCCAGCAAGAGGACTAGCGGGAGGACAGATACGCAGTATTTT
TRBV5-4	-	TRBJ2-3	-	CASSFGRAGGDTQYF	TGTGCCAGCAGCTTCGGACGCGCAGGTGGAGATACGCAGTATTTT
TRBV7-6	-	TRBJ1-3	-	CASSRAGAAGSGNTIYF	TGTGCCAGCAGCCGTGCCGGGGCAGCTGGCTCTGGAAACACCATATATTTT
TRBV11-2	TRBD2	TRBJ2-1	few	CASSRALAGYNEQFF	TGTGCCAGCAGCCGAGCCCTAGCGGGGTACAATGAGCAGTTCTTC